This TCR beta chain was recorded in a study of neurological immune-mediated disorders. Per sequencing run, 15-18 subjects together gave over 190 million TCR-beta sequences. Each CDR3 protein is one row after TCRdb ran MiXCR on the 5' RACE reads. Altogether about 59,000 distinct CDR3 sequences are present, less than 25% being singletons, with the ten largest covering roughly 4.5%. Germline CDR1 is LNHNV and CDR2 is YYDKDF (reference sequence). The CDR3 is 14 amino acids. V was cut by 1 base and J by 6 bases, with 10 bases left in between. The study, taken as a whole, reports: Patients with HTLV-1-associated myelopathy had the highest level of TCR clonal expansion, whereas patients with multiple sclerosis had the lowest level, falling beneath the level found in healthy controls.

There are many counts of this clonotype. Its antigen is not known. The sample's time point: technical triplicate 2. The rearrangement joins TRBV15 to TRBJ2-1, with TRBD2 as a possible D gene (6 bases). The clonotype originates from a man aged 60-69 years with HTLV-1-associated myelopathy (HAM/TSP). The specimen sequenced was PBMCs. CDR3 sequence: CATSRVGGFNEQFF. The DNA of the CDR3 is TGTGCCACCAGCAGAGTGGGAGGATTCAATGAGCAGTTCTTC.